Below, 12 T cell receptor beta chains from the same sample are listed, as sequenced in a study of identical twins. A single record per CDR3 protein comes from TCRdb applying MiXCR to the 5' RACE reads. The data hold 350,000 to 450,000 distinct CDR3 sequences, with around 18% observed a single time. The source material was naive T cells sorted from blood. The origin of the receptors is a man aged 50 to 59 in good health.

This chain connects TRBV6-5 to TRBJ1-5; no definite D call. V lost 0 bases, J lost 3 bases, and 9 bases lay in between. The CDR3 runs to 15 residues. CDR1 and CDR2 (germline): MNHEY, SVGAGI. Here the CDR3 reads CASSYSLDPNQPQHF. The DNA for the CDR3 is TGTGCCAGCAGTTACTCGTTAGACCCCAATCAGCCCCAGCATTTT.

This clonotype was observed many times. Here the CDR3 DNA reads TGTGCCAGTAGTATCACGACTGGAAACACCATATATTTT. Protein product: CASSITTGNTIYF. The J gene is TRBJ1-3, the V gene TRBV19; D is undetermined. Germline CDR1 LNHDA, CDR2 SQIVND (reference sequence). The CDR3 contains 13 residues. The V end was cut by 3 bases, the J end by 2 bases, with 5 bases between.

This clonotype was picked up a small number of times. The chain uses TRBV3-1 and TRBJ2-7; D gene ambiguous. The V end lost 0 bases, the J end lost 2 bases, and 11 bases lay between the germline ends. The CDR3 contains 15 residues. Germline CDR1 and CDR2: LGHDT and YNNKEL (reference sequence). In DNA form, the CDR3 reads TGTGCCAGCAGCCAAGAAGGCTTCTGGGCCTACGAGCAGTACTTC. Its translation is CASSQEGFWAYEQYF.

The genes are TRBV7-2 and TRBJ1-1, with a tentative D call TRBD1 (5 bases). V was clipped by 5 bases and J by 1 base, with 17 bases between them. The germline gives CDR1 SGHTA, CDR2 FQGNSA. The CDR3 length is 16 residues. The CDR3 loop is CASSPGGGVWNTEAFF. The CDR3 DNA sequence: TGTGCCAGCAGCCCCGGCGGGGGGGTCTGGAACACTGAAGCTTTCTTT.

This clonotype was seen repeatedly, ten times or more. The CDR3 loop reads CASTRLAELTDTQYF. The CDR3 DNA follows: TGCGCCAGCACAAGACTAGCGGAGCTCACAGATACGCAGTATTTT. V usage is TRBV5-1 and J usage is TRBJ2-3, with 9 bases matching TRBD2. The CDR3 spans 15 residues. With 6 bases clipped from V and 2 bases from J, the junction kept 7 bases outside the gene matches. CDR1 is SGHRS, CDR2 YFSETQ, per germline.

The chain has TRBV11-2 and TRBJ2-1; 9 nucleotides match TRBD2. The J segment lost 3 bases and the V segment lost 6 bases, leaving 9 bases of the junction unmatched. CDR3 length equals 16 residues. Germline V gives CDR1 SGHAT, CDR2 FQNNGV. As DNA, the CDR3 is TGTGCCAGCAGTCCACTAGCGGGTCCTTACTACAATGAGCAGTTCTTC. Residues: CASSPLAGPYYNEQFF.

This clonotype was seen a handful of times. The chain is built from TRBV28 and TRBJ2-5, with D perhaps given as TRBD1 or TRBD2 (6 bases each). The V gene's germline CDR1 is MDHEN and CDR2 SYDVKM. Trimming shortened V by 2 bases and J by 4 bases, and 17 bases separated the two germline ends. The CDR3 is 16 amino acids. The DNA of the CDR3 is TGTGCCAGCAGTTTAGGCCCCCCGGGGGCCTCAGAGACCCAGTACTTC. This translates into CASSLGPPGASETQYF.

At least ten counts were recorded for this clonotype. CDR3 in amino acids: CSVGLLAKNIQYF. The CDR3 coding sequence is TGCAGCGTTGGGTTGCTAGCCAAAAACATTCAGTACTTC. This sequence joins TRBV29-1 and TRBJ2-4; D is uncertain. Germline CDR1 reads SQVTM; CDR2 reads ANQGSEA. This CDR3 has 13 amino acids. V shed 4 bases and J shed 0 bases, with 7 bases lying between them. Combining the CDR3 with reference TRBV29-1 and TRBJ2-4 gives the whole variable domain SAVISQKPSRDICQRGTSLTIQCQVDSQVTMMFWYRQQPGQSLTLIATANQGSEATYESGFVIDKFPISRPNLTFSTLTVSNMSPEDSSIYLCSVGLLAKNIQYFGAGTRLSVL.

The table lists this clonotype with a few counts. The rearrangement joins TRBV7-9 to TRBJ2-2; 9 nucleotides match TRBD1. The germline V gene encodes CDR1 SEHNR and CDR2 FQNEAQ (reference sequence). The CDR3 runs 16 residues. The J segment lost 2 bases and the V segment lost 5 bases, leaving 6 bases of the junction unmatched. The CDR3 nucleotides are TGTGCCAGCAGCCCTCGGACAGGGGATAACACCGGGGAGCTGTTTTTT. Residues: CASSPRTGDNTGELFF.

The sample holds a few counts of this clonotype. DNA for the CDR3: TGTGCCAGCAGCTTAAACGAGGACCTCACAGATACGCAGTATTTT. Its protein is CASSLNEDLTDTQYF. This sequence joins TRBV7-3 and TRBJ2-3; no clear D. The ends were cut back, 1 base at V and 2 bases at J, with 10 bases in the middle. Germline V CDR1 and CDR2: SGHTA, FQGTGA. The CDR3 extends over 15 amino acids.

The chain uses TRBV5-1 and TRBJ1-4; TRBD1 might be the D (6 bases). The germline gives CDR1 SGHRS, CDR2 YFSETQ. V shed 0 bases and J shed 7 bases, with 13 bases lying between them. This CDR3 has 15 residues. This chain's CDR3 is CASSLAPGVAEKLFF. CDR3 in DNA: TGCGCCAGCAGCTTGGCCCCAGGGGTGGCTGAAAAACTGTTTTTT.

This clonotype was recorded a few times. The V gene is TRBV20-1, the J gene TRBJ2-1, with D perhaps TRBD1 or TRBD2 (7 bases each). Trimming stripped 4 bases from V and 15 bases from J, with 25 bases between. CDR1 DFQATT and CDR2 SNEGSKA come from the germline V gene (reference sequence). The CDR3 is made up of 14 amino acids. The CDR3 bases are TGCAGTGCTAAACCAACCCAGGGGGGGGATGATCCGTTCTTC. This translates into CSAKPTQGGDDPFF.